Presented here are 6 T cell receptor beta chains from one specimen sequenced in a study of blood T cell repertoires in COVID-19. The table came from immunoSEQ multiplex PCR; TCRdb's copy has only in-frame clones and leaves some out. The sample carries about 270,000 clones, about 87% recorded once. Material: peripheral blood. These receptors came from a man aged 55 to 70 who had recovered from COVID-19.

The chain joins TRBV6-6 to TRBJ1-1; 11 positions agree with TRBD1. Germline V lookup: CDR1 MNHNY, CDR2 SVGAGI (reference sequence). This CDR3 has 14 residues. V was clipped by 7 bases and J by 11 bases; unmatched bases: 12. CDR3 in DNA: TGTGCCAGCACTCAGTGGCCGGGACAGGGGGAGGCTTTCTTT. Translating it yields CASTQWPGQGEAFF.

The chain carries TRBV5-1 and TRBJ1-2; no clear D. This CDR3 region has 14 residues. Germline CDR1 is SGHRS and CDR2 is YFSETQ. Trimming shortened V by 4 bases and J by 3 bases, and 13 bases separated the two germline ends. The CDR3 loop is CASSLEGDYYGYTF. Written as DNA, the CDR3 is TGCGCCAGCAGCCTCGAGGGAGATTACTATGGCTACACCTTC. The whole variable domain, remainder taken from reference TRBV5-1 and TRBJ1-2, is KAGVTQTPRYLIKTRGQQVTLSCSPISGHRSVSWYQQTPGQGLQFLFEYFSETQRNKGNFPGRFSGRQFSNSRSEMNVSTLELGDSALYLCASSLEGDYYGYTFGSGTRLTVV.

V usage is TRBV19 and J usage is TRBJ2-1, with 8 bases fitting TRBD1. The CDR3 is 15 amino acids. Germline CDR1 reads LNHDA; CDR2 reads SQIVND (reference sequence). V trimming: 6 bases; J trimming: 4 bases; junction bases outside the gene matches: 8. For the CDR3, the DNA is TGTGCCAGTAGCCGGACAGGGAGATATTACAATGAGCAGTTCTTC. Translating it yields CASSRTGRYYNEQFF.

The V call is TRBV4-1, the J call TRBJ1-1, with TRBD1 matching 7 bases. There are 16 residues in the CDR3. From germline, CDR1 is MGHRA and CDR2 YSYEKL. With 3 bases clipped from V and 3 bases from J, the junction kept 10 bases outside the gene matches. The CDR3 loop reads CASSHPLRDSHTEAFF. In DNA, the CDR3 is TGCGCCAGCAGCCATCCCCTCAGGGACAGCCACACTGAAGCTTTCTTT.

This clone was picked up one time. The DNA of the CDR3 is TGCGCCAGCAGCCCCGGACAGGGGAGTGTTGAAAAACTGTTTTTT. This codes for CASSPGQGSVEKLFF. V gene TRBV5-1 combines with J gene TRBJ1-4; 9 bases agree with TRBD1. The germline V gene encodes CDR1 SGHRS and CDR2 YFSETQ. CDR3 length equals 15 residues. V was clipped by 4 bases and J by 7 bases; unmatched bases: 8.

This CDR3 is CASSLTGGRYEQYF. DNA of the CDR3: TGTGCCAGCAGTCTGACAGGGGGCCGATACGAGCAGTACTTC. The genes are TRBV6-5 and TRBJ2-7, with 10 bases aligning to TRBD1. Looked up from germline, CDR1 is MNHEY and CDR2 is SVGAGI. The CDR3 is 14 residues long. The V and J ends lost 5 bases and 4 bases, in that order; junction bases with no gene match: 5.